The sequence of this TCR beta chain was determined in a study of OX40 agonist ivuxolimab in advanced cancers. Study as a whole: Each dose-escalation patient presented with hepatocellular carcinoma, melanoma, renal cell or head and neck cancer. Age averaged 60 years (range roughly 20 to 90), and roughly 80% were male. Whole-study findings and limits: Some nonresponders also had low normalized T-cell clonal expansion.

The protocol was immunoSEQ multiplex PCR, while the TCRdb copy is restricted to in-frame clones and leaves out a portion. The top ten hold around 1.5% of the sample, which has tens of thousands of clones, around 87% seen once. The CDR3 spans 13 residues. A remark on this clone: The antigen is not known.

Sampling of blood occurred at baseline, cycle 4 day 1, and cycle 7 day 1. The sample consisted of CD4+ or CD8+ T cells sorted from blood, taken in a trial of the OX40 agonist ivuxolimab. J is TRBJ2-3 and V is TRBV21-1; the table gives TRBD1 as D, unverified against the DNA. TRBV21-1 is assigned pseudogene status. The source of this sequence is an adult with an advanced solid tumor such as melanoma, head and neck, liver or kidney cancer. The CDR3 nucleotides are TGTGCCAGCACCCCGGGTCCAGGGGATACGCAGTATTTT. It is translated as CASTPGPGDTQYF.